The next 20 T cell receptor beta chains were all read from a single sample in a study of blood T cell repertoires in COVID-19. Data came from immunoSEQ multiplex PCR; TCRdb stores just in-frame clones and leaves some out. The profile shows tens of thousands of clones, more than 75% of them singletons. The sequenced sample was peripheral blood. The receptors derive from a woman in her sixties with acute or convalescent COVID-19.

The gene calls are TRBV5-1 and TRBJ2-7; 9 bases line up with TRBD1. The CDR3 is 15 residues long. CDR1 and CDR2 from the germline V gene are SGHRS and YFSETQ. V trimming: 8 bases; J trimming: 2 bases; junction bases outside the gene matches: 11. The CDR3 spells CASSPGGTGPYEQYF. The DNA for the CDR3 is TGCGCCAGTTCCCCGGGCGGGACAGGGCCCTACGAGCAGTACTTC.

The V and J genes are TRBV30 and TRBJ1-3; D is unclear. The CDR3 loop spans 12 amino acids. V was pared by 0 bases and J by 3 bases, with 3 bases between. CDR1 and CDR2 from the germline V gene are GTSNPN and SVGIG (reference sequence). In DNA form, the CDR3 reads TGTGCCTGGAGTGTTAATGGAAACACCATATATTTT. As protein: CAWSVNGNTIYF.

V usage is TRBV4-3 and J usage is TRBJ1-4; D is uncertain. The CDR3 runs to 12 residues. Trimming left V 0 bases short and J 10 bases short, with 6 bases between. Germline V CDR1 and CDR2: LGHNA, YSLEER. CDR3 sequence reads: CASSQERGKLFF. The DNA for the CDR3 is TGCGCCAGCAGCCAAGAGCGGGGAAAACTGTTTTTT.

The chain carries TRBV13 and TRBJ1-6, with D unresolved. Trimming pared 0 bases from V and 8 bases from J, leaving 14 bases between. CDR3 length: 16 amino acids. Germline CDR1 reads PRHDT; CDR2 reads FYEKMQ (reference sequence). In DNA, the CDR3 is TGTGCCAGCAGCTTAGGTATGGGCCGCTGGGATTCACCCCTCCACTTT. Protein: CASSLGMGRWDSPLHF.

V and J are TRBV5-1 and TRBJ2-3, with 10 bases identical to TRBD2. The CDR3 covers 15 residues. Germline lookup yields CDR1 SGHRS and CDR2 YFSETQ. V lost 4 bases, J lost 3 bases, and 5 bases stayed unmatched. In nucleotides, the CDR3 is TGCGCCAGCAGCCCTAGCGGGGGTGGGACAGATACGCAGTATTTT. Protein product: CASSPSGGGTDTQYF.

The rearrangement links TRBV7-6 to TRBJ1-1; 9 bases map to TRBD1. The CDR3 is 14 amino acids. The ends lost 5 bases at V and 5 bases at J; junction bases unmatched: 6. Germline CDR1 reads SGHVS; CDR2 reads FNYEAQ. The CDR3 here is CASSPGTGMTEAFF. The DNA of the CDR3 is TGTGCCAGCAGCCCCGGGACAGGGATGACTGAAGCTTTCTTT.

The rearrangement joins TRBV5-1 to TRBJ2-7; TRBD2 is a possible D gene (5 bases). Germline V gene data show CDR1 as SGHRS and CDR2 as YFSETQ. The CDR3 consists of 14 residues. V dropped 0 bases and J dropped 5 bases, with 12 bases sitting between them. In DNA, the CDR3 is TGCGCCAGCAGCTTGGGACTATCATCTGACGAGCAGTACTTC. Amino acids: CASSLGLSSDEQYF.

This sequence joins TRBV19 and TRBJ2-7; D unclear. Germline-derived CDR1 and CDR2 are LNHDA and SQIVND (reference sequence). CDR3 length equals 15 residues. Trimming cost V 5 bases and J 3 bases, with 17 bases left between them. In DNA, the CDR3 is TGTGCCAGTAGTTGGAGCTCACACCATCTCTACGAGCAGTACTTC. It is translated as CASSWSSHHLYEQYF.

The chain employs TRBV7-2 and TRBJ2-3; 13 bases fit TRBD2. This CDR3 spans 18 amino acids. In germline, CDR1 is SGHTA, CDR2 FQGNSA. Trimming at V came to 1 base and at J to 4 bases, leaving 8 bases not matched to a gene. The CDR3 is CASSLGLAGGRYADTQYF. CDR3 DNA sequence: TGTGCCAGCAGCTTAGGACTAGCGGGAGGACGATACGCAGATACGCAGTATTTT.

This clone has more than one count but fewer than ten. The chain is built from TRBV10-3 and TRBJ2-1; 9 bases are shared with TRBD2. This CDR3 comprises 14 residues. The junction had 5 bases not matched to a gene; V was cut back by 11 bases and J by 0 bases. Germline loops: CDR1 ENHRY, CDR2 SYGVKD. In nucleotides, the CDR3 is TGTGCCGTAAGCGGGGGGAGCTCCTACAATGAGCAGTTCTTC. Translated, it gives CAVSGGSSYNEQFF.

The V call is TRBV6-5, the J call TRBJ1-2; TRBD1 matches 10 bases. The CDR3 is 15 amino acids. In germline, CDR1 is MNHEY, CDR2 SVGAGI. J lost 6 bases, V lost 6 bases, and 10 bases had no gene match. CDR3 protein: CASRTPPGQGHGYTF. As DNA, the CDR3 is TGTGCCAGCAGAACACCGCCGGGACAGGGGCATGGCTACACCTTC.

The V gene is TRBV6-6, the J gene TRBJ2-5; the D gene is possibly TRBD2 (6 bases). V shed 6 bases and J shed 3 bases, with 11 bases lying between them. The CDR3 is made up of 13 amino acids. The germline gives CDR1 MNHNY, CDR2 SVGAGI (reference sequence). DNA for the CDR3: TGTGCCAGCAGGCGGGACCCAAAAGAGACCCAGTACTTC. This gives the protein CASRRDPKETQYF.

This rearrangement joins TRBV21-1 to TRBJ1-1; the DNA was not used to check the table's D call, TRBD1. TRBV21-1 is noted as a pseudogene. The CDR3 has 14 amino acids. In DNA, the CDR3 is TGTGCCAGCAGCGCGGGACAGGGGCAGTATGAAGCTTTCTTT. Translating it yields CASSAGQGQYEAFF.

Concerning this clone itself: Additional DNA sequences in this sample encode the identical CDR3. The V and J genes are TRBV2 and TRBJ2-1, with no clear D. CDR3 length equals 13 residues. Per germline, CDR1 SNHLY and CDR2 FYNNEI. V gave up 7 bases and J gave up 0 bases, with 7 bases separating them. CDR3 sequence (DNA): TGTGCCAGCAAGAGTAGCTCCTACAATGAGCAGTTCTTC. Protein sequence: CASKSSSYNEQFF.

The rearrangement joins TRBV19 to TRBJ1-5; tentative D call: TRBD1 (6 bases). This CDR3 region has 15 residues. CDR1 is LNHDA, CDR2 SQIVND, per germline (reference sequence). V lost 6 bases and J 2 bases, leaving 14 bases between the germline ends. The CDR3 nucleotides read TGTGCCAGTAGCCCATGGGACATCGGCAATCAGCCCCAGCATTTT. It encodes CASSPWDIGNQPQHF.

The chain is built from TRBV19 and TRBJ2-2; D is perhaps TRBD1 (6 bases). The CDR3 covers 14 residues. The ends were cut back, 6 bases at V and 4 bases at J, with 12 bases in the middle. Looked up from germline, CDR1 is LNHDA and CDR2 is SQIVND (reference sequence). The DNA of the CDR3 is TGTGCCAGTAGGCGCCAGGGGATCACCGGGGAGCTGTTTTTT. Its translation: CASRRQGITGELFF.

The chain carries TRBV21-1 and TRBJ1-5; the D call of TRBD1 is as the table states it, not checked on the DNA. TRBV21-1 is a pseudogene locus. This CDR3 spans 14 amino acids. The CDR3 bases are TGTGCCAGCATAGGGGACAGGGGAGATCAGCCCCAGCATTTT. Translating gives CASIGDRGDQPQHF.

V is TRBV3-1 (or the pseudogene TRBV3-2) and J is TRBJ2-3; D might be TRBD1 (7 bases). Germline V gene data show CDR1 as LGHDT and CDR2 as YNNKEL (reference sequence). This CDR3 is 15 amino acids long. V lost 4 bases, J lost 3 bases, and 14 bases lay in between. The CDR3 bases are TGTGCCAGCAGCCCGACAGGGACTTCTACAGATACGCAGTATTTT. It yields the protein CASSPTGTSTDTQYF.

The chain couples TRBV6-5 to TRBJ1-1; D unresolved. The CDR3 loop spans 13 amino acids. The germline V and J ends were trimmed by 2 bases and 3 bases, with 7 bases remaining between them. Looked up from germline, CDR1 is MNHEY and CDR2 is SVGAGI. The CDR3 spells CASSYEVDTEAFF. The CDR3 DNA reads as TGTGCCAGCAGTTACGAGGTGGACACTGAAGCTTTCTTT.

This rearrangement joins TRBV13 to TRBJ2-3; TRBD2 might be the D (6 bases). CDR3 length: 15 residues. CDR1 PRHDT and CDR2 FYEKMQ come from the germline V gene (reference sequence). V was clipped by 5 bases and J by 3 bases, with 15 bases between them. The CDR3 DNA reads TGTGCCAGCAGCCCCCCGGGGCGGGGTACAGATACGCAGTATTTT. It is translated as CASSPPGRGTDTQYF.